This T cell receptor (beta chain) was identified in a study of graft-versus-host responses after intestinal transplantation (TCRdb year 2021). At the level of the whole study: The transplants that recipients got were multivisceral, liver-intestinal, or isolated intestinal. Alloreactive clones were identified by sequencing pre-transplant mixed lymphocyte reaction products and comparing these products with unstimulated pre-transplant donor and recipient T cells. Donor T cell macrochimerism was defined as a peak of at least 4% donor T cells among recipient peripheral blood mononuclear cells. Graft-versus-host and host-versus-graft alloreactive T cell clones were tracked in the graft, circulation and bone marrow after intestinal transplantation using bulk TCR-beta CDR3 sequencing. Rather than going through the commercial service, samples from a few later patients were sequenced in-house on an Illumina MiSeq and processed with MiXCR. Of the roughly 24 intestinal transplant recipients enrolled in the cohort, one of whom was a retransplant, 3 patients without pretransplant specimens were excluded. Every recipient was given anti-thymocyte globulin induction, then maintenance tacrolimus and steroids for roughly 3 years.

Libraries were prepared through the immunoSEQ multiplex PCR assay. For most patients, genomic DNA was isolated with the Qiagen DNeasy Blood and Tissue Kit and shipped frozen to Adaptive Biotechnologies for TCR sequencing. For most patients, genomic DNA was subjected to high-throughput TCR-beta CDR3 sequencing by Adaptive Biotechnologies. Regarding the original processing steps: TCR sequencing data for around 19 patients were retrieved from Adaptive's ImmunoSEQ software; three other patients were processed with MiXCR and VDJtools. To correct CD4 versus CD8 sorting errors, sequences present in both subsets at a frequency ratio below 5:1 were removed. CDR3 nucleotide sequences shared by donor and recipient were removed because the origin of these sequences could not be assigned. To count as alloreactive, a clone needed at least 2-fold expansion over unstimulated cells and a minimum CFSE-low frequency of 0.002% (template counts) or 0.001% (read counts). Clones detected in sequenced pre-transplant spleen, lymph node, or MLR CFSE-low populations of the donor or recipient were defined as mappable. The cumulative frequency of alloreactive clones was calculated as a percentage of all sequences, weighted by copy number. TCRdb re-hosts the immuneACCESS table, in-frame sequences only. Its copies lack some clones; in the studies checked, an unresolved V gene accounts for under half of them, and the cause for the rest is not known. V and J calls and clone size are as listed in that table; D and trimming were resolved from the DNA. Here the sample has over 85,000 clones; 80% to 95% occur a single time. The ten largest account for 0.45% to 0.6% of the sample.

Including the terminal cysteine and phenylalanine, the CDR3 comprises 14 residues. The entry retains the CDR3 DNA only, 42 bases that are in frame from base 1. CDR1 and CDR2, per the germline V gene (reference sequence), are LNHDA and SQIVND. Trimming leaves V shorter by 4 bases and J shorter by 5 bases, with the junction holding 2 bases beyond the gene matches. This specimen's time point label, per the study, means: cells obtained before transplantation from donor or recipient. CD3+CD4+ and CD3+CD8+ populations were FACS-sorted from unstimulated pre-transplant donor and recipient cells taken from spleen or lymph nodes. This clone was picked up one time. Its antigen has not been determined. No base-level quality is on record; no much larger clone is a single base apart. General study outcomes and caveats: Patients with donor T cell macrochimerism had high GvH to HvG T cell clonal ratios in their allografts. The relatively low number and heterogeneity of intestinal transplant patients limited the conclusions. Early after transplant, peak levels of circulating GvH clones were associated with declines in HvG clones. GvH clones were detected in recipient bone marrow, and some of these GvH clones were observed earlier in ileal mucosa or blood, consistent with an intestinal mucosal origin.

The sample was unstimulated CD8+ T cells sorted from spleen or lymph node cells, taken before intestinal transplant. Recombination joined TRBV19 with TRBJ2-2; 9 of the junction bases match TRBD1. This TCR came from a human donor who received an intestinal transplant. The CDR3 corresponds to CASSTGTGTGELFF. The sequenced DNA: TGTGCCAGTAGTACCGGGACAGGGACCGGGGAGCTGTTTTTT.